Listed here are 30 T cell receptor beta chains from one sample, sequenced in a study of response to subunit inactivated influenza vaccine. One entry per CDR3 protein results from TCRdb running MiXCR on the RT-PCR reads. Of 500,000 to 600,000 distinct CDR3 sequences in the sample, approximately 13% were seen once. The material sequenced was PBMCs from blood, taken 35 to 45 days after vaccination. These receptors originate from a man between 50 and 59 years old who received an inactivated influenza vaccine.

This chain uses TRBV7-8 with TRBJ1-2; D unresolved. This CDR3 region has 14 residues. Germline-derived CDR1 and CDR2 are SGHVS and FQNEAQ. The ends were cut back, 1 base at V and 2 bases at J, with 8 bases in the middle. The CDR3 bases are TGTGCCAGCAGCTTAGGGCGGCAGAACTATGGCTACACCTTC. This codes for CASSLGRQNYGYTF.

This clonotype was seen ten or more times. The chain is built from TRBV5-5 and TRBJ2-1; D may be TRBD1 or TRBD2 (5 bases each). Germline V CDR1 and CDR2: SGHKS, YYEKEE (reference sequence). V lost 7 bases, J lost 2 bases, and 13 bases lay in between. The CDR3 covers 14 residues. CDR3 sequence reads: CASSGTNTYNEQFF. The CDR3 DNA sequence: TGTGCCAGCTCCGGGACGAATACCTACAATGAGCAGTTCTTC.

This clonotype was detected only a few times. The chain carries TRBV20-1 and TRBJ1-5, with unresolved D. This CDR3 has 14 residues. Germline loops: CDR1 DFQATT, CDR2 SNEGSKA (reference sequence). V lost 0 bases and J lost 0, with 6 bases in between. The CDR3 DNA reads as TGCAGTGCTAGAGAAGTTTATAGCAATCAGCCCCAGCATTTT. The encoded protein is CSAREVYSNQPQHF.

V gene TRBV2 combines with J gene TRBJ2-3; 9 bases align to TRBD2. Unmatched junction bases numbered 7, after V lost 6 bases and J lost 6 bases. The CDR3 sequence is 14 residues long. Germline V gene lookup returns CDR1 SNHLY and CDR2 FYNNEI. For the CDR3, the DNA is TGTGCCAGCAGCGGTAGCGGGAGTTCGGATACGCAGTATTTT. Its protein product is CASSGSGSSDTQYF. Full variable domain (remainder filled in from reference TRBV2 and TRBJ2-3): EPEVTQTPSHQVTQMGQEVILRCVPISNHLYFYWYRQILGQKVEFLVSFYNNEISEKSEIFDDQFSVERPDGSNFTLKIRSTKLEDSAMYFCASSGSGSSDTQYFGPGTRLTVL.

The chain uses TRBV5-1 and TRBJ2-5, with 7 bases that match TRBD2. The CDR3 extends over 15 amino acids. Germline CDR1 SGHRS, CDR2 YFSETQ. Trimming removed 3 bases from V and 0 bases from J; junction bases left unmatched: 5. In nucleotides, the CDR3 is TGCGCCAGCAGCTCTAGCGGAACGTACCAAGAGACCCAGTACTTC. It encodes CASSSSGTYQETQYF.

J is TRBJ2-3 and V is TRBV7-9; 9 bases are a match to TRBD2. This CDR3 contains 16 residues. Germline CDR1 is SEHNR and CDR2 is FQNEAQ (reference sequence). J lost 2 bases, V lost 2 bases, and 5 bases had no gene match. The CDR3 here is CASSLPSGEPTDTQYF. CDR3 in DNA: TGTGCCAGCAGCTTACCTAGCGGGGAACCCACAGATACGCAGTATTTT.

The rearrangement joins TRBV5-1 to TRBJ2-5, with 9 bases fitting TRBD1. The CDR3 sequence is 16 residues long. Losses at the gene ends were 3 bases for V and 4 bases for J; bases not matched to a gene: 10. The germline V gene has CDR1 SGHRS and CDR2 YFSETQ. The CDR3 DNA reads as TGCGCCAGCAGCTCGGGACGGGACAGGGAGCGAGAGACCCAGTACTTC. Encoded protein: CASSSGRDRERETQYF.

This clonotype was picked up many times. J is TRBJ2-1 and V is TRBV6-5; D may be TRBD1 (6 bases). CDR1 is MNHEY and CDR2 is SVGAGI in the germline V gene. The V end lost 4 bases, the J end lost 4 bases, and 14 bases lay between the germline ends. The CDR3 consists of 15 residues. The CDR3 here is CASSSSRTAYNEQFF. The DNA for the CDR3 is TGTGCCAGCAGTTCTAGCCGGACAGCGTACAATGAGCAGTTCTTC.

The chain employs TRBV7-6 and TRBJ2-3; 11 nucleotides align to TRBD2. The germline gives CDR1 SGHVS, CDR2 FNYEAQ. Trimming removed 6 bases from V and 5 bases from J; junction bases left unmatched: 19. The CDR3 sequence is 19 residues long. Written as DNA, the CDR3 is TGTGCCAGCAGAGCACTAGCGGGAGTTAGGAGAGGTGGCGGAGATACGCAGTATTTT. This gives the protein CASRALAGVRRGGGDTQYF.

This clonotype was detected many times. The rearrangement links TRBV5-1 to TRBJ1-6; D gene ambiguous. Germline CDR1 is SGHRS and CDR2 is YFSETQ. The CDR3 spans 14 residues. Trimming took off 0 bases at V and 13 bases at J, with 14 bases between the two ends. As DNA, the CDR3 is TGCGCCAGCAGCTTGGATTCGTCCTTTGGGCCCCTCCACTTT. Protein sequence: CASSLDSSFGPLHF.

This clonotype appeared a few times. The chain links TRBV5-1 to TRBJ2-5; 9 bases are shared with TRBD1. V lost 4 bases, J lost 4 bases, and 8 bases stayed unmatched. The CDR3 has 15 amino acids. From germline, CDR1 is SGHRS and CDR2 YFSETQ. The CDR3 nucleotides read TGCGCCAGCAGCATCGGGACAGGGCTTGGAGAGACCCAGTACTTC. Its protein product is CASSIGTGLGETQYF.

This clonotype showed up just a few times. The CDR3 DNA sequence: TGTGCCAGCAGCGTAGAGGGATTCACCTACAATGAGCAGTTCTTC. Amino acid sequence: CASSVEGFTYNEQFF. V usage is TRBV9 and J usage is TRBJ2-1; D ambiguous. Trimming removed 0 bases at V and 2 bases at J, with 9 bases between. Germline CDR1 SGDLS, CDR2 YYNGEE. This CDR3 contains 15 residues. The variable domain in full, completed from reference TRBV9 and TRBJ2-1, reads DSGVTQTPKHLITATGQRVTLRCSPRSGDLSVYWYQQSLDQGLQFLIQYYNGEERAKGNILERFSAQQFPDLHSELNLSSLELGDSALYFCASSVEGFTYNEQFFGPGTRLTVL.

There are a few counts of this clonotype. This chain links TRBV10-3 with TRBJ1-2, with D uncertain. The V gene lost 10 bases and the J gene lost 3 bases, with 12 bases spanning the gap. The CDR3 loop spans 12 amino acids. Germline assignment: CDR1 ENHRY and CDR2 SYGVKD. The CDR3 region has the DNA TGTGCCAACCACGGTGGGGACTATGGCTACACCTTC. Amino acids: CANHGGDYGYTF.

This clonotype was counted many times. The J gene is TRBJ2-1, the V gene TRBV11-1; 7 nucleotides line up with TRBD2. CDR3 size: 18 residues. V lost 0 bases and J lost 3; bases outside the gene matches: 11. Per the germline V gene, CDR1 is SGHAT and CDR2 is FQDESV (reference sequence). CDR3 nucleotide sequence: TGTGCCAGCAGCTTAGCGGTCTCTAGCGGATTATTCTACAATGAGCAGTTCTTC. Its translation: CASSLAVSSGLFYNEQFF.

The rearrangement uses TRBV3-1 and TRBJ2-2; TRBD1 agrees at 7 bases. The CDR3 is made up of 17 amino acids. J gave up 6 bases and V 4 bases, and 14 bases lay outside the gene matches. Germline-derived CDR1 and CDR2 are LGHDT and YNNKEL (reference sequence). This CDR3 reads CASSRLRDSPTAGELFF. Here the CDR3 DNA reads TGTGCCAGCAGCCGGCTCCGGGACAGCCCAACTGCCGGGGAGCTGTTTTTT.

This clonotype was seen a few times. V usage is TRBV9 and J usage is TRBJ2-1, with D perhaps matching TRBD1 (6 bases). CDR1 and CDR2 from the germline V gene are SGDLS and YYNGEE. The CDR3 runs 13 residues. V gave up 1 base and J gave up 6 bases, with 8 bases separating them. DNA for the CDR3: TGTGCCAGCAGCGTACTGGGGGCCAATGAGCAGTTCTTC. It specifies CASSVLGANEQFF.

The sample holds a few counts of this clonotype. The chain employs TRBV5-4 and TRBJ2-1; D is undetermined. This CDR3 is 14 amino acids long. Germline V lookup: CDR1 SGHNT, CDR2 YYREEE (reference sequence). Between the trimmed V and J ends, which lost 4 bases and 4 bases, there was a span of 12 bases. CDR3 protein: CASSTEDGYNEQFF. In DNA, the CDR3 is TGTGCCAGCAGCACCGAGGACGGATACAATGAGCAGTTCTTC.

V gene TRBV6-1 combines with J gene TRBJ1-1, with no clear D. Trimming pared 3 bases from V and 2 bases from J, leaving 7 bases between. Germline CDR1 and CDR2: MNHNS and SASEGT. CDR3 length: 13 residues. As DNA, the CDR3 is TGTGCCAGCAGTGATTGGGGTAACACTGAAGCTTTCTTT. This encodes CASSDWGNTEAFF.

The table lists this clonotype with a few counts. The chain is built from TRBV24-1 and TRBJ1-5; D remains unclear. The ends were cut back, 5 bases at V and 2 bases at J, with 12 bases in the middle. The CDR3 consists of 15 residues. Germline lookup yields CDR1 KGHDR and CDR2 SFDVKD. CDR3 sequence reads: CATSGTAVGNQPQHF. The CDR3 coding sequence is TGTGCCACCAGTGGGACCGCCGTTGGCAATCAGCCCCAGCATTTT.

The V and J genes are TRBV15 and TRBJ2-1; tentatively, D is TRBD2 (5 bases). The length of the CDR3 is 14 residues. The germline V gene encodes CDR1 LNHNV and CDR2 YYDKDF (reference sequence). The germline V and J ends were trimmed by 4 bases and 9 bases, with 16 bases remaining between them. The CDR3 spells CATSTGIKVSEQFF. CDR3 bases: TGTGCCACCAGCACGGGGATTAAGGTCAGTGAGCAGTTCTTC.

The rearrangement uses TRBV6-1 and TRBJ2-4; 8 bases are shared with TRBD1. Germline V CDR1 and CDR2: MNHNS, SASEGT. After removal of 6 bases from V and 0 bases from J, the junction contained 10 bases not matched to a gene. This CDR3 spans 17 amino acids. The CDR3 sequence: CASSRAQGALAKNIQYF. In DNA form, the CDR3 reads TGTGCCAGCAGCAGGGCCCAGGGGGCCCTAGCCAAAAACATTCAGTACTTC.

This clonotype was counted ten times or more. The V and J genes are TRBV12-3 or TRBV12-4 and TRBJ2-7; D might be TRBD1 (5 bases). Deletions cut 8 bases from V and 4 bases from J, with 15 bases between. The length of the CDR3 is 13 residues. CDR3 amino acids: CASGADGKYEQYF. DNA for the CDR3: TGTGCCAGCGGGGCGGACGGAAAGTACGAGCAGTACTTC.

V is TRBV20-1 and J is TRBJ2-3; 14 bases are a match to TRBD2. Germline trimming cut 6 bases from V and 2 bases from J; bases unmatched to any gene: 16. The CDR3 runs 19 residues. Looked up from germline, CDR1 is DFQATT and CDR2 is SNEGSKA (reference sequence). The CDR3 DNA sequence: TGCAGTGCCCCGACCCCCTTGCGACTAGCGGGGGGGAACACAGATACGCAGTATTTT. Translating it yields CSAPTPLRLAGGNTDTQYF.

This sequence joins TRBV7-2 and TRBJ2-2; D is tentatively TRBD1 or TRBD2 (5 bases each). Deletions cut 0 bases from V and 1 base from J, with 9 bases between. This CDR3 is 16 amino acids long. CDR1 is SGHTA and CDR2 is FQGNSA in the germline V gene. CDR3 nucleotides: TGTGCCAGCAGCTTAGCGGGGGTTGTGAACACCGGGGAGCTGTTTTTT. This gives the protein CASSLAGVVNTGELFF.

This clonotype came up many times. In nucleotides, the CDR3 is TGTGCCAGCAAGCAATCCTACGAGCAGTACTTC. Amino acid sequence: CASKQSYEQYF. V and J are TRBV6-6 and TRBJ2-7, with D uncertain. Trimming left V 7 bases short and J 1 base short, with 5 bases between. Germline V gene sequence: CDR1 MNHNY, CDR2 SVGAGI (reference sequence). The CDR3 loop spans 11 amino acids.

In DNA, the CDR3 is TGTGCCAGCAGCAGGACCGTAAAGGGAGTATACGAGCAGTACTTC. Amino acids: CASSRTVKGVYEQYF. The chain joins TRBV6-1 to TRBJ2-7, with D perhaps TRBD2 (5 bases). Per germline, CDR1 MNHNS and CDR2 SASEGT. CDR3 length equals 15 residues. The V gene lost 6 bases and the J gene lost 4 bases, with 19 bases spanning the gap.

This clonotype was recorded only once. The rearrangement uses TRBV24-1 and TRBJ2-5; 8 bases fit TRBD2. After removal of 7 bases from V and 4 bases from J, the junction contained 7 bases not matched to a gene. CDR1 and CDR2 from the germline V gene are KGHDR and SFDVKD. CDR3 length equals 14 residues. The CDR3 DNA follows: TGTGCCACCAGGGGAAGCGGGAGTTCAGAGACCCAGTACTTC. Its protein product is CATRGSGSSETQYF.

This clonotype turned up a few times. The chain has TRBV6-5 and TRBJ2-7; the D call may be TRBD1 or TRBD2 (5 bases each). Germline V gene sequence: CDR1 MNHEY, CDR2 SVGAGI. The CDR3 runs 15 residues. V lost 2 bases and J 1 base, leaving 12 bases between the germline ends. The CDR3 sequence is CASSYLGDGSYEQYF. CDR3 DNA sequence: TGTGCCAGCAGTTACCTAGGGGACGGTTCCTACGAGCAGTACTTC.

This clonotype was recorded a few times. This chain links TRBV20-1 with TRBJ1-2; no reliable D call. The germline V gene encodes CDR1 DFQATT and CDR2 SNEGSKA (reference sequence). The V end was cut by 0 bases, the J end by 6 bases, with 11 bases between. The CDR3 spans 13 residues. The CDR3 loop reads CSARDLAANGYTF. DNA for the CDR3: TGCAGTGCTAGAGATCTGGCAGCCAATGGCTACACCTTC.

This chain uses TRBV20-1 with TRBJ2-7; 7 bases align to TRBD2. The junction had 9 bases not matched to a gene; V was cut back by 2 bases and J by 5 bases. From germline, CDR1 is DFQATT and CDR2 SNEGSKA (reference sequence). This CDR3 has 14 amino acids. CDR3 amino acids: CSARRSAGVNEQYF. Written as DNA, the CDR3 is TGCAGTGCTAGACGGTCTGCGGGAGTCAACGAGCAGTACTTC.